This T cell receptor (beta chain) was recovered during a study of blood T cell repertoires in COVID-19. In the study overall: COVID-19 samples, acute and convalescent, were from the United States, Italy and Spain. The analysed material was cDNA or gDNA that came from T cells, B-cell-depleted T cells, or PBMCs.

The germline V gene has CDR1 MNHEY and CDR2 SVGAGI. Trimming stripped 11 bases from V and 12 bases from J, with 17 bases between. The CDR3 is made up of 11 amino acids. Original processing methods: Reference gene primer amplification yielded estimated nucleated cell counts. TCRdb's table, derived via immunoSEQ multiplex PCR, lists solely in-frame clones and lacks some. Clone size and the V and J calls come from that table; the DNA yielded D and trimming. The sample has under 300,000 clones, around 83% seen once. The receptor's source is a woman older than 75 with acute or convalescent COVID-19. The sample comprised peripheral blood. The chain carries TRBV6-5 and TRBJ2-1; a weak D match, TRBD2 (6 bases). CDR3 bases: TGTGCCGCGGGTTCGGGGGTTGGGCAGTTCTTC. It codes for CAAGSGVGQFF.